A selection of T cell receptor beta chains follows, all from one sample in a study of spatial heterogeneity in lung cancer. TCRdb reprocessed the 5' RACE reads with MiXCR, giving one entry per CDR3 protein. This sample has 40,000 to 45,000 distinct CDR3 sequences; around 7% occur once, and the top ten carry about 40%. This material consisted of PBMCs, taken at surgery. The receptor set was obtained from a female donor with early-stage non-small cell lung cancer. The CDR3 runs from the conserved cysteine through the conserved F or W. D genes are given only for firm matches. The size entry is marked missing in some rows and otherwise reads once, few, many or a size class.

CDR3 protein	CDR3 DNA	clone size	D gene	V gene	J gene
CASAVLGQGPQPQHF	TGTGCCAGCGCGGTTCTGGGACAGGGCCCACAGCCCCAGCATTTT	many	TRBD1	TRBV12-3/TRBV12-4	TRBJ1-5
CASSWAEAYNEQFF	TGTGCCAGCAGCTGGGCAGAAGCCTACAATGAGCAGTTCTTC	-	-	TRBV7-8	TRBJ2-1
CAISQETQYF	TGCGCCATCTCCCAAGAGACCCAGTACTTC	few	-	TRBV23-1	TRBJ2-5
CASSLVFQHNEQFF	TGTGCCAGCAGCTTAGTTTTCCAGCACAATGAGCAGTTCTTC	few	-	TRBV11-2	TRBJ2-1
CASSQPLRDSNNEQFF	TGCGCCAGCAGCCAACCCCTTCGCGACAGCAACAATGAGCAGTTCTTC	many	-	TRBV4-1	TRBJ2-1
CASSNTGGDSPLHF	TGTGCCAGCAGTAATACAGGGGGGGATTCACCCCTCCACTTT	few	TRBD1	TRBV6-5	TRBJ1-6
CASSFARDGYTF	TGTGCCAGCAGCTTTGCCAGGGATGGCTACACCTTC	few	-	TRBV11-2	TRBJ1-2
CASSPRRLALYNEQFF	TGTGCCAGCAGCCCGCGTAGACTAGCCCTCTACAATGAGCAGTTCTTC	many	TRBD2	TRBV7-8	TRBJ2-1
CASSPPGSLDEKLFF	TGTGCCAGCAGTCCCCCAGGGAGTCTGGACGAAAAACTGTTTTTT	-	-	TRBV12-3/TRBV12-4	TRBJ1-4
CASSYVSETQYF	TGCGCCAGCAGCTACGTCAGCGAGACCCAGTACTTC	many	-	TRBV5-1	TRBJ2-5
CASSPEWTAQETQYF	TGCGCCAGCAGCCCCGAATGGACAGCTCAAGAGACCCAGTACTTC	many	-	TRBV5-1	TRBJ2-5
CASSYSTETWETQYF	TGTGCCAGCAGTTACTCGACTGAGACCTGGGAGACCCAGTACTTC	many	-	TRBV6-5	TRBJ2-5
CSARAGEGTEKLFF	TGCAGTGCTAGAGCCGGGGAGGGGACAGAAAAACTGTTTTTT	many	-	TRBV20-1	TRBJ1-4
CASSLGVGTEAFF	TGTGCCAGCAGCTTAGGAGTCGGCACTGAAGCTTTCTTT	-	-	TRBV7-2	TRBJ1-1
CASSRTGQAYEQYF	TGCGCCAGCAGCCGGACAGGGCAAGCCTACGAGCAGTACTTC	few	TRBD1	TRBV5-1	TRBJ2-7
CASSRQRGEEQFF	TGCGCCAGCAGCCGCCAGCGGGGGGAAGAGCAGTTCTTC	many	TRBD2	TRBV4-3	TRBJ2-1
CASEAGGPRTQYF	TGTGCCAGCGAGGCGGGGGGGCCTCGGACGCAGTATTTT	once	TRBD2	TRBV6-5	TRBJ2-3
CASRRQNMNTGELFF	TGTGCCAGCAGAAGACAGAACATGAACACCGGGGAGCTGTTTTTT	many	-	TRBV12-3/TRBV12-4	TRBJ2-2
CASSLDDRETQYF	TGCGCCAGCAGCTTGGACGATCGAGAGACCCAGTACTTC	few	-	TRBV5-1	TRBJ2-5
CASSPPSGGEDEQFF	TGTGCCAGCAGCCCACCTAGCGGGGGGGAAGATGAGCAGTTCTTC	few	TRBD2	TRBV6-2/TRBV6-3	TRBJ2-1
CASSWDRADTEAFF	TGTGCCAGCAGTTGGGACAGGGCCGACACTGAAGCTTTCTTT	-	TRBD1	TRBV2	TRBJ1-1
CATRRGEHTEAFF	TGTGCCACCCGCCGTGGGGAGCACACTGAAGCTTTCTTT	few	-	TRBV24-1	TRBJ1-1
CASSLLEAGGTDTQYF	TGTGCCAGCAGCTTACTGGAAGCGGGGGGGACAGATACGCAGTATTTT	many	TRBD2	TRBV7-6	TRBJ2-3
CASSFRQDRETQYF	TGTGCCAGCAGCTTTAGACAGGACCGAGAGACCCAGTACTTC	-	-	TRBV13	TRBJ2-5
CASSLEKYSNQPQHF	TGTGCCAGCAGCTTGGAGAAGTATAGCAATCAGCCCCAGCATTTT	few	-	TRBV5-6	TRBJ1-5
CASSLVGTGGNNQPQHF	TGTGCCAGCAGCTTAGTCGGGACAGGGGGTAACAATCAGCCCCAGCATTTT	-	TRBD1	TRBV7-2	TRBJ1-5
CASRQLSGANVLTF	TGTGCCAGCAGACAACTCTCTGGGGCCAACGTCCTGACTTTC	few	-	TRBV27	TRBJ2-6
CASSLNRGNSPLHF	TGTGCCAGCAGTTTAAACAGGGGTAATTCACCCCTCCACTTT	many	TRBD1	TRBV27	TRBJ1-6
CASTGFGSPLHF	TGTGCCAGCACAGGGTTCGGGTCACCCCTCCACTTT	-	-	TRBV7-2	TRBJ1-6
CASGAPGTYF	TGTGCTAGTGGTGCTCCGGGGACGTACTTC	-	-	TRBV12-5	TRBJ2-5
CASSLISSSYEQYF	TGCGCCAGCAGCCTGATATCGTCGTCCTACGAGCAGTACTTC	many	-	TRBV5-1	TRBJ2-7
CASSQETGKAFF	TGTGCCAGCAGCCAAGAGACAGGGAAAGCTTTCTTT	many	TRBD1	TRBV3-1	TRBJ1-1
CASSLATGTSTDTQYF	TGTGCCAGCAGCTTAGCGACGGGAACTAGCACAGATACGCAGTATTTT	many	-	TRBV7-9	TRBJ2-3
CASSRISTVNTEAFF	TGTGCCAGCAGCCGCATTTCGACAGTCAACACTGAAGCTTTCTTT	many	-	TRBV6-2/TRBV6-3	TRBJ1-1
CASIPQQDGGVYVYEQYF	TGTGCCAGCATCCCTCAGCAAGATGGCGGGGTATATGTCTACGAGCAGTACTTC	-	-	TRBV9	TRBJ2-7
CASSLEVLKENGVGEQFF	TGCGCCAGCAGCTTGGAAGTGCTCAAGGAGAACGGTGTAGGTGAGCAGTTCTTC	-	-	TRBV5-1	TRBJ2-1
CASSTPTGTGEQYF	TGCGCCAGCAGCACCCCGACAGGGACGGGCGAGCAGTACTTC	-	TRBD1	TRBV4-1	TRBJ2-7
CASSRTQGTEVFF	TGTGCCAGCAGCCGAACACAAGGCACTGAAGTTTTCTTT	many	-	TRBV7-8	TRBJ1-1
CASSNLEGQGKYNEQFF	TGTGCCAGCAGCAACCTAGAGGGACAGGGGAAATACAATGAGCAGTTCTTC	many	TRBD1	TRBV11-3	TRBJ2-1
CASSPDRGLHNEQFF	TGTGCCAGCAGTCCAGACAGGGGGTTACACAATGAGCAGTTCTTC	many	TRBD1	TRBV28	TRBJ2-1
CASRARGGTEAFF	TGTGCCAGCAGGGCCAGGGGGGGGACTGAAGCTTTCTTT	-	TRBD1	TRBV6-4	TRBJ1-1
CASSVAQGTDTQYF	TGTGCCAGCAGCGTAGCTCAGGGCACAGATACGCAGTATTTT	many	-	TRBV9	TRBJ2-3
CASIRTAANYGYTF	TGTGCCAGCATAAGGACGGCTGCAAACTATGGCTACACCTTC	-	-	TRBV2	TRBJ1-2
CASRTEASSYEQYF	TGTGCCAGCAGGACAGAGGCCAGCTCCTACGAGCAGTACTTC	few	-	TRBV6-2/TRBV6-3	TRBJ2-7